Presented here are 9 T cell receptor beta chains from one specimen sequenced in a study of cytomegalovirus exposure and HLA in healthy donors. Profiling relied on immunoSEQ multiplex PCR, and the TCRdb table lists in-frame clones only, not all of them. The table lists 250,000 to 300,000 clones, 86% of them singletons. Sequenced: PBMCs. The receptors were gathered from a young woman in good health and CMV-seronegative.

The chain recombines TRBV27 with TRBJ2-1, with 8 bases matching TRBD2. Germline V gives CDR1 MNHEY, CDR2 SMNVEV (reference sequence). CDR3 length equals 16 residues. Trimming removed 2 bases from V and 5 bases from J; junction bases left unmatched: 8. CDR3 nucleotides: TGTGCCAGCAGTTTAACGCCGGGACTAGATAACAATGAGCAGTTCTTC. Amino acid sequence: CASSLTPGLDNNEQFF.

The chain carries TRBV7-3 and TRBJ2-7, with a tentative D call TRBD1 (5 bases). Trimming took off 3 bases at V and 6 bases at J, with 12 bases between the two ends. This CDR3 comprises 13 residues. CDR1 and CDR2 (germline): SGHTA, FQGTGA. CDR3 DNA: TGTGCCAGCAGCTTTCAGGGTTTGGGCGAGCAGTACTTC. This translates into CASSFQGLGEQYF.

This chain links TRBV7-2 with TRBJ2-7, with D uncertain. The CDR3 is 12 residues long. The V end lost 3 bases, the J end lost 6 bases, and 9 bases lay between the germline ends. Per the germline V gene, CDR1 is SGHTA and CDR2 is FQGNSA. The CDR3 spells CASSFSTGEQYF. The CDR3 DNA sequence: TGTGCCAGCAGCTTCTCAACTGGCGAGCAGTACTTC.

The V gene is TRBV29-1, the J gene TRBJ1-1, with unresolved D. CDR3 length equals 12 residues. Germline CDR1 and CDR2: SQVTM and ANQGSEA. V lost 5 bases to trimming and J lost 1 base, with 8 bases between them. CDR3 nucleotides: TGCAGCGTTAGGCAGGCGAACACTGAAGCTTTCTTT. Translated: CSVRQANTEAFF.

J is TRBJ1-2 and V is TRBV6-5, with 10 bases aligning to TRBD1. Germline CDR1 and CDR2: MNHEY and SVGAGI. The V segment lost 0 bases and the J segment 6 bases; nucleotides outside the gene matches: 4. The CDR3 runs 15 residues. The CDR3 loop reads CASSYSDRGLDGYTF. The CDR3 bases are TGTGCCAGCAGTTACTCCGACAGGGGGCTCGATGGCTACACCTTC.

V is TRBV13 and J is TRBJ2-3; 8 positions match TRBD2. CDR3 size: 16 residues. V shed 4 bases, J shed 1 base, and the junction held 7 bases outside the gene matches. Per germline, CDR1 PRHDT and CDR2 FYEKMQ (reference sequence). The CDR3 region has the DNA TGTGCCAGCAGCTCAACCGGGACTAGGCGCACAGATACGCAGTATTTT. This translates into CASSSTGTRRTDTQYF.

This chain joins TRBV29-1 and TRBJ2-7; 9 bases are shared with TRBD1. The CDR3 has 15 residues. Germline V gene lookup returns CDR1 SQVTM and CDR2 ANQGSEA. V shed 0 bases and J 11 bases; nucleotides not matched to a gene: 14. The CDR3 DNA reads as TGCAGCGTTGAAGATCACGACAGGGGGGACTTTCGGGAGTACTTC. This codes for CSVEDHDRGDFREYF.

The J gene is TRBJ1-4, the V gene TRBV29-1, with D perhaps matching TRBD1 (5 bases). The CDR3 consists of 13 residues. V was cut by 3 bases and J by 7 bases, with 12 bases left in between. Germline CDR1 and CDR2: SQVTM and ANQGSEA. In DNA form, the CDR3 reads TGCAGCGTTGATAAAGGGGCCGGTGAAAAACTGTTTTTT. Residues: CSVDKGAGEKLFF.

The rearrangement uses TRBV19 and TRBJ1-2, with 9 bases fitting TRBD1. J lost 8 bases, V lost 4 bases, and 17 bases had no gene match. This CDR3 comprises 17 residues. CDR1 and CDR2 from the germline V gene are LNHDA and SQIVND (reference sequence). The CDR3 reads CASSRGGSGTGIEGYTF. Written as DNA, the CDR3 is TGTGCCAGTAGTAGAGGGGGATCCGGGACAGGGATAGAAGGCTACACCTTC.